The 10 T cell receptor beta chains given below trace back to one sample, sequenced in a study of shared clonotypes between healthy human individuals. The naive CD8 population came from CD45RO-negative cells selected for CCR7, without terminally differentiated effector memory CD45RA+ cells. TCRdb's copy holds only in-frame clones and misses some; the assay was immunoSEQ multiplex PCR. The repertoire has about 2.2 million clones, about 93% of them found once; the top ten carry around 1.7%. The specimen sequenced was naive CD8+ T cells from PBMCs. These receptors originate from a young man in good health. Some clones in this sample may be carry-over from other donors' samples.

A remark on this clone: Different DNA sequences within this sample yield the same CDR3. The V and J genes are TRBV27 and TRBJ2-1; no reliable D call. V was cut by 2 bases and J by 10 bases, with 6 bases left in between. CDR1 is MNHEY and CDR2 is SMNVEV in the germline V gene (reference sequence). The CDR3 extends over 11 amino acids. The CDR3 DNA is TGTGCCAGCAGTTTAGGTAGGGAGCAGTTCTTC. Translating gives CASSLGREQFF.

V usage is TRBV4-2 and J usage is TRBJ2-2; 8 positions match TRBD2. The CDR3 runs 17 residues. The V and J ends lost 1 base and 4 bases, in that order; junction bases with no gene match: 8. Germline V CDR1 and CDR2: LGHNA, YNFKEQ. The CDR3 is CASSQVFIGTSTGELFF. DNA for the CDR3: TGTGCCAGCAGCCAAGTGTTCATTGGGACTAGCACCGGGGAGCTGTTTTTT.

This chain uses TRBV7-9 with TRBJ2-1; D possibly corresponds to TRBD2 (6 bases). The germline V and J ends were trimmed by 5 bases and 1 base, with 12 bases remaining between them. Germline CDR1 and CDR2: SEHNR and FQNEAQ (reference sequence). The CDR3 is 15 residues long. The CDR3 sequence is CASSARGPSYNEQFF. In DNA form, the CDR3 reads TGTGCCAGCAGCGCGCGGGGCCCATCCTACAATGAGCAGTTCTTC.

The chain couples TRBV29-1 to TRBJ2-1, with 7 bases that match TRBD1. The germline V gene encodes CDR1 SQVTM and CDR2 ANQGSEA. With V trimmed by 6 bases and J by 0 bases, 14 bases remained unmatched. The CDR3 has 17 residues. CDR3 loop: CSVPSRWDRVSYNEQFF. The DNA for the CDR3 is TGCAGCGTCCCTAGCCGATGGGACAGAGTCTCCTACAATGAGCAGTTCTTC.

The chain employs TRBV28 and TRBJ1-1, with D uncertain. From germline, CDR1 is MDHEN and CDR2 SYDVKM. The CDR3 length is 15 residues. V lost 5 bases and J lost 5, with 18 bases in between. CDR3 bases: TGTGCCAGCAGTCCCCCCCCGCGGGGAAGGACTGAAGCTTTCTTT. As protein: CASSPPPRGRTEAFF.

This clone was seen once. The rearrangement joins TRBV28 to TRBJ2-7; the D is unclear. V lost 3 bases, J lost 1 base, and 10 bases lay in between. The germline CDR1 and CDR2 sequences are MDHEN and SYDVKM. This CDR3 comprises 14 residues. The CDR3: CASSFLQQSYEQYF. CDR3 DNA: TGTGCCAGCAGTTTTCTACAGCAATCCTACGAGCAGTACTTC. The full variable domain, in which reference TRBV28 and TRBJ2-7 provide the parts outside the CDR3, is DVKVTQSSRYLVKRTGEKVFLECVQDMDHENMFWYRQDPGLGLRLIYFSYDVKMKEKGDIPEGYSVSREKKERFSLILESASTNQTSMYLCASSFLQQSYEQYFGPGTRLTVT.

The chain couples TRBV27 to TRBJ2-7; D is uncertain. This CDR3 is built from 16 residues. V lost 5 bases, J lost 1 base, and 18 bases lay in between. Germline loops: CDR1 MNHEY, CDR2 SMNVEV (reference sequence). DNA of the CDR3: TGTGCCAGCAGTCCCTCGGCAGGTCCCGCGTCCTACGAGCAGTACTTC. Its protein is CASSPSAGPASYEQYF.

The chain couples TRBV11-2 to TRBJ2-4; D is undetermined. The CDR3 totals 15 residues. Between the trimmed V and J ends, which lost 2 bases and 4 bases, there was a span of 12 bases. Germline V gene sequence: CDR1 SGHAT, CDR2 FQNNGV. CDR3 loop: CASSLLGRTKNIQYF. For the CDR3, the DNA is TGTGCCAGCAGCTTATTAGGTCGGACGAAAAACATTCAGTACTTC.

The chain carries TRBV28 and TRBJ2-3; 7 nucleotides line up with TRBD2. This CDR3 region has 15 residues. CDR1 is MDHEN and CDR2 is SYDVKM in the germline V gene. V lost 7 bases and J lost 2; bases outside the gene matches: 9. Written as DNA, the CDR3 is TGTGCCAGCAATAAGCGGGGAGATTACACAGATACGCAGTATTTT. This encodes CASNKRGDYTDTQYF.

The rearrangement uses TRBV23-1 and TRBJ2-5, with a weak D call TRBD1 (6 bases). TRBV23-1 is reported as an ORF; its role is uncertain. This CDR3 comprises 17 residues. Trimming cost V 4 bases and J 4 bases, with 22 bases left between them. The DNA of the CDR3 is TGCGCCAGCAGTCGCCCACGGACAGACCTCCCTTCAGAGACCCAGTACTTC. Translated, it gives CASSRPRTDLPSETQYF.